This entry describes one TCR beta chain. The CDR3 is 17 amino acids. CDR1 and CDR2 (germline): SGHTS, YDEGEE. V lost 4 bases to trimming and J lost 0 bases; unmatched junction nucleotides: 10. The entry originates in a study of blood T cell repertoires in COVID-19. Profiled with immunoSEQ multiplex PCR; TCRdb holds only in-frame clones, not every one. The sample records about 74,000 clones, roughly four fifths being singletons. The rearrangement uses TRBV5-8 and TRBJ1-3; 7 bases fit TRBD1. Sequenced sample: peripheral blood. This sequence originates from a human donor in a cohort sampled during active COVID-19. The CDR3 DNA reads TGTGCCAGCAGCAGACAGGGAAACTCTTACTCTGGAAACACCATATATTTT. It is translated as CASSRQGNSYSGNTIYF.